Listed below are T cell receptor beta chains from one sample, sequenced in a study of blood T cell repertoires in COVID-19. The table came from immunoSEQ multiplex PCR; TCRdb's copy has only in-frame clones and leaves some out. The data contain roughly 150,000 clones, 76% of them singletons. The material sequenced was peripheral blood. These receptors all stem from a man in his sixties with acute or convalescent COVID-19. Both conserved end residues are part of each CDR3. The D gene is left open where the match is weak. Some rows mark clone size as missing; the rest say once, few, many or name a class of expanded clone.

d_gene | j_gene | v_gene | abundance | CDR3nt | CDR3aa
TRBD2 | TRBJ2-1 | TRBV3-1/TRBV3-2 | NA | TGTGCCAGCAGCCAAGATACTAGCGGGAGGGCCAATGAGCAGTTCTTC | CASSQDTSGRANEQFF
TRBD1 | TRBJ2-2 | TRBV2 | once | TGTGCCAGCAGTGCAGGGACAGGGACCGGGGAGCTGTTTTTT | CASSAGTGTGELFF
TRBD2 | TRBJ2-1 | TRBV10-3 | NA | TGTGCCATCAGTTTGGGAGCGGGAGTTAGGTATGAGCAGTTCTTC | CAISLGAGVRYEQFF
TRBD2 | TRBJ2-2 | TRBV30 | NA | TGTGCCTCCGGACTAGCGGGAGTCAGCACCGGGGAGCTGTTTTTT | CASGLAGVSTGELFF
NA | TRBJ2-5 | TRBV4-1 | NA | TGCGCCAGCGAAGGCGGGGTTGGGGAGACCCAGTACTTC | CASEGGVGETQYF
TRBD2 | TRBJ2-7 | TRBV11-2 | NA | TGTGCCAGCAGCTTAGATTCGGGAGGATACGAGCAGTACTTC | CASSLDSGGYEQYF
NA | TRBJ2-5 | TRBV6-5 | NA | TGTGCCAGCAGCCCCTTCGAGGCCCTCCAAGAGACCCAGTACTTC | CASSPFEALQETQYF
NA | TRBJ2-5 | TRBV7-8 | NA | TGTGCCAGCAGCTTAGGATTCGCGGAGACCCAGTACTTC | CASSLGFAETQYF
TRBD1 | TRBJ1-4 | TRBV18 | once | TGTGCCAGCTCAGCTAGACAGGGTCGGAATGAAAAACTGTTTTTT | CASSARQGRNEKLFF
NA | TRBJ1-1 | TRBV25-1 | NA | TGTGCCAGCAGTGACCCGGGGAGGGGAGACACTGAAGCTTTCTTT | CASSDPGRGDTEAFF
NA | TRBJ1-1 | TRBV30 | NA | TGTGCCTGGAACCCACAGGGAGGGACTTTCTTT | CAWNPQGGTFF
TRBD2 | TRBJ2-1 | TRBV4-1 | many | TGCGCCAGCAGCCAAGACGATTTGGGACTAGCAGATTACAATGAGCAGTTCTTC | CASSQDDLGLADYNEQFF
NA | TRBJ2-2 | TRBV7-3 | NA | TGTGCCAGCAGCTTCCTCCCCGCCGCGGGCACCGGGGAGCTGTTTTTT | CASSFLPAAGTGELFF